Below, 28 T cell receptor beta chains from the same sample are listed, as sequenced in a study of T-cell reconstitution after alpha-beta-depleted transplantation in children. As it was prepared, the TCRbeta library received unique molecular identifiers. From the PCR reads, TCRdb called clonotypes with MiXCR, one entry per CDR3 protein. The top ten hold 25% to 30% of the sample, which has approximately 400,000 distinct CDR3 sequences, around 15% seen once. Source: PBMCs, mostly from graft donor cells, taken 360 days after TCRalphabeta/CD19-depleted stem cell transplant. The receptors were gathered from a boy under two years old who had a stem cell transplant for Wiskott-Aldrich syndrome, so the T cells may come from the graft donor.

This clonotype was seen only a few times. V usage is TRBV7-8 and J usage is TRBJ2-1; D is tentatively TRBD1 or TRBD2 (6 bases each). CDR1 and CDR2 (germline): SGHVS, FQNEAQ. This CDR3 region has 17 residues. V lost 3 bases and J 5 bases, leaving 20 bases between the germline ends. The CDR3 nucleotides read TGTGCCAGCAGCTTCCCCGGGGGCATTAAATTTGACAATGAGCAGTTCTTC. The encoded protein is CASSFPGGIKFDNEQFF.

This clonotype was recorded a few times. The chain uses TRBV3-1 and TRBJ2-7; TRBD2 matches 8 bases. Germline values: CDR1 LGHDT, CDR2 YNNKEL (reference sequence). With V trimmed by 6 bases and J by 1 base, 8 bases remained unmatched. This CDR3 comprises 15 residues. The CDR3 is CASRTSGSGSYEQYF. Written as DNA, the CDR3 is TGTGCCAGCAGAACCAGCGGGAGTGGATCCTACGAGCAGTACTTC.

This chain links TRBV4-1 with TRBJ2-1, with D maybe TRBD1 (5 bases). This CDR3 contains 18 residues. V lost 3 bases and J lost 0, with 18 bases in between. Germline V gene sequence: CDR1 MGHRA, CDR2 YSYEKL. CDR3 in DNA: TGCGCCAGCAGCCACGGAACCCTCAGGGATCTCTCCTACAATGAGCAGTTCTTC. It yields the protein CASSHGTLRDLSYNEQFF.

There are a few counts of this clonotype. The chain uses TRBV7-6 and TRBJ1-2; D unclear. The CDR3 covers 13 residues. V was clipped by 2 bases and J by 8 bases, with 12 bases between them. Germline loops: CDR1 SGHVS, CDR2 FNYEAQ. The CDR3 reads CASSLWPASGYTF. The CDR3 region has the DNA TGTGCCAGCAGCTTATGGCCTGCGTCGGGCTACACCTTC.

This chain links TRBV11-2 with TRBJ2-3; 8 positions match TRBD1. Germline-derived CDR1 and CDR2 are SGHAT and FQNNGV. V gave up 4 bases and J gave up 2 bases; unmatched junction bases: 5. This CDR3 is built from 15 residues. This CDR3 is CASSSRGPLTDTQYF. The CDR3 nucleotides read TGTGCCAGCAGCTCCAGGGGGCCCCTCACAGATACGCAGTATTTT. Looking up the rest from reference TRBV11-2 and TRBJ2-3 gives the full variable domain: EAGVAQSPRYKIIEKRQSVAFWCNPISGHATLYWYQQILGQGPKLLIQFQNNGVVDDSQLPKDRFSAERLKGVDSTLKIQPAKLEDSAVYLCASSSRGPLTDTQYFGPGTRLTVL.

The chain is built from TRBV5-1 and TRBJ1-4, with unresolved D. Germline V gene lookup returns CDR1 SGHRS and CDR2 YFSETQ. The V end lost 4 bases, the J end lost 12 bases, and 16 bases lay between the germline ends. CDR3 length equals 13 residues. CDR3 region: CASSPHEVGELFF. CDR3 bases: TGCGCCAGCAGCCCCCACGAGGTCGGGGAACTGTTTTTT.

This chain joins TRBV5-6 and TRBJ2-7; D is uncertain. Germline lookup yields CDR1 SGHDT and CDR2 YYEEEE. The V end lost 2 bases, the J end lost 0 bases, and 6 bases lay between the germline ends. The CDR3 contains 13 residues. The CDR3 DNA reads TGTGCCAGCAGCTTTAGTTTCTCCTACGAGCAGTACTTC. Translating gives CASSFSFSYEQYF.

This clonotype was seen more than once but under ten times. The chain couples TRBV3-1 to TRBJ2-3; tentatively, D is TRBD2 (6 bases). This CDR3 has 17 amino acids. Germline V CDR1 and CDR2: LGHDT, YNNKEL (reference sequence). The V and J ends lost 4 bases and 2 bases respectively, with 19 bases between them. The CDR3 bases are TGTGCCAGCAGCCCCTACAAGGGGCGGGGCCCCACAGATACGCAGTATTTT. Translating gives CASSPYKGRGPTDTQYF.

There are a few counts of this clonotype. The chain recombines TRBV3-1 with TRBJ2-3, with 11 bases matching TRBD2. This CDR3 has 17 amino acids. Trimming cost V 0 bases and J 4 bases; bases outside gene matches: 6. Germline V lookup: CDR1 LGHDT, CDR2 YNNKEL (reference sequence). The CDR3 reads CASSQEISGRGPDTQYF. The CDR3 coding sequence is TGTGCCAGCAGCCAAGAGATTAGCGGGAGGGGCCCAGATACGCAGTATTTT.

The chain employs TRBV4-1 and TRBJ2-5; D is perhaps TRBD2 (5 bases). V was clipped by 0 bases and J by 5 bases, with 16 bases between them. CDR1 is MGHRA and CDR2 is YSYEKL in the germline V gene. This CDR3 contains 16 residues. The CDR3 sequence is CASSQDEAAGHETQYF. The CDR3 DNA sequence: TGCGCCAGCAGCCAAGATGAAGCTGCGGGTCATGAGACCCAGTACTTC.

In this sample, this clonotype turned up a few times. The CDR3 DNA follows: TGTGCCAGCAGTGATCCAGGGTCGGGATACAATGAGCAGTTCTTC. It translates to CASSDPGSGYNEQFF. The chain has TRBV2 and TRBJ2-1; D possibly uses TRBD1 or TRBD2 (5 bases each). Germline loops: CDR1 SNHLY, CDR2 FYNNEI. Trimming removed 3 bases at V and 4 bases at J, with 13 bases between. This CDR3 is built from 15 residues.

This clonotype has at least ten counts. This chain connects TRBV7-9 to TRBJ2-1; 7 bases are shared with TRBD2. Germline trimming cut 1 base from V and 3 bases from J; bases unmatched to any gene: 0. Germline values: CDR1 SEHNR, CDR2 FQNEAQ (reference sequence). The CDR3 spans 14 residues. DNA of the CDR3: TGTGCCAGCAGCTTAGGGACTAGCTACAATGAGCAGTTCTTC. This gives the protein CASSLGTSYNEQFF.

This sequence joins TRBV2 and TRBJ2-1, with TRBD2 as a possible D gene (6 bases). The V and J ends lost 2 bases and 3 bases respectively, with 14 bases between them. From germline, CDR1 is SNHLY and CDR2 FYNNEI. CDR3 length: 16 residues. CDR3 sequence (DNA): TGTGCCAGCAGTGAATTAGGCGGGGCCCTCTACAATGAGCAGTTCTTC. Translated, it gives CASSELGGALYNEQFF. Full variable domain (rest looked up from reference TRBV2 and TRBJ2-1): EPEVTQTPSHQVTQMGQEVILRCVPISNHLYFYWYRQILGQKVEFLVSFYNNEISEKSEIFDDQFSVERPDGSNFTLKIRSTKLEDSAMYFCASSELGGALYNEQFFGPGTRLTVL.

This clonotype has a handful of counts. The chain joins TRBV15 to TRBJ2-7; 12 positions match TRBD2. CDR1 and CDR2 (germline): LNHNV, YYDKDF (reference sequence). This CDR3 has 15 amino acids. The trim removed 1 base at V and 2 bases at J, leaving 0 bases unmatched. CDR3 DNA sequence: TGTGCCACCAGCAGAGGGACTAGCGGGGCCTACGAGCAGTACTTC. It translates to CATSRGTSGAYEQYF.

This clonotype appeared a few times. The CDR3 region is CSASLPPGQVGPTYEQYF. The CDR3 nucleotides are TGCAGTGCTAGTCTGCCCCCTGGACAGGTCGGACCTACTTACGAGCAGTACTTC. The chain links TRBV20-1 to TRBJ2-7; 7 nucleotides align to TRBD1. The CDR3 is 18 amino acids. V shed 3 bases and J 4 bases; nucleotides not matched to a gene: 21. CDR1 is DFQATT and CDR2 is SNEGSKA in the germline V gene (reference sequence).

This clonotype has more than one count but fewer than ten. The chain recombines TRBV29-1 with TRBJ2-5; D unresolved. This CDR3 comprises 14 residues. V lost 5 bases and J 5 bases, leaving 18 bases between the germline ends. Germline CDR1 SQVTM, CDR2 ANQGSEA. CDR3 nucleotides: TGCAGCGTTCCCCAGGTTTTGAAACGGGAGACCCAGTACTTC. This translates into CSVPQVLKRETQYF.

The genes are TRBV28 and TRBJ2-4; D is uncertain. Germline V gene sequence: CDR1 MDHEN, CDR2 SYDVKM. The V end was cut by 4 bases, the J end by 0 bases, with 16 bases between. This CDR3 is 17 amino acids long. This chain's CDR3 is CASSYLAIVGAKNIQYF. The CDR3 DNA is TGTGCCAGCAGTTATCTCGCGATTGTTGGAGCCAAAAACATTCAGTACTTC.

This clonotype was picked up a small number of times. This chain links TRBV29-1 with TRBJ2-7, with 7 bases fitting TRBD1. V gave up 2 bases and J gave up 1 base; unmatched junction bases: 8. Germline V gene sequence: CDR1 SQVTM, CDR2 ANQGSEA. The CDR3 runs to 15 residues. For the CDR3, the DNA is TGCAGCGTTGAATCCCCCATGACAGGGTCCTACGAGCAGTACTTC. It codes for CSVESPMTGSYEQYF.

This clonotype was observed a handful of times. This chain uses TRBV29-1 with TRBJ2-1; D unclear. Germline V gene lookup returns CDR1 SQVTM and CDR2 ANQGSEA. The CDR3 covers 10 residues. V lost 4 bases and J 11 bases, leaving 9 bases between the germline ends. The CDR3 loop reads CSVVGSQQFF. CDR3 DNA: TGCAGCGTTGTAGGTTCCCAGCAGTTCTTC.

This clonotype has just a few counts. CDR3 sequence reads: CSVGITSQAMNTEAFF. The CDR3 nucleotides read TGCAGCGTTGGTATAACGAGCCAGGCCATGAACACTGAAGCTTTCTTT. J is TRBJ1-1 and V is TRBV29-1; no clear D. The V gene's germline CDR1 is SQVTM and CDR2 ANQGSEA. Trimming pared 4 bases from V and 0 bases from J, leaving 18 bases between. The CDR3 totals 16 residues.

This clonotype has just a few counts. The chain uses TRBV12-3 or TRBV12-4 and TRBJ2-2; a possible D gene is TRBD1 (6 bases). This CDR3 comprises 17 residues. V was clipped by 3 bases and J by 0 bases, with 14 bases between them. CDR3 DNA: TGTGCCAGCAGTTTTCAACAGGGTATATCGAACACCGGGGAGCTGTTTTTT. Protein: CASSFQQGISNTGELFF.

This chain joins TRBV6-5 and TRBJ1-1; 9 bases fit TRBD1. Looked up from germline, CDR1 is MNHEY and CDR2 is SVGAGI. J lost 5 bases, V lost 2 bases, and 6 bases had no gene match. The CDR3 is 15 amino acids. The CDR3 bases are TGTGCCAGCAGTTACACGGACAGGGGAGATACTGAAGCTTTCTTT. Protein sequence: CASSYTDRGDTEAFF.

This clonotype was detected only a few times. This chain joins TRBV12-3 or TRBV12-4 and TRBJ1-1, with unresolved D. Deletions cut 1 base from V and 4 bases from J, with 10 bases between. The CDR3 spans 14 residues. Written as DNA, the CDR3 is TGTGCCAGCAGTTTAGAAGGACTGTTCACTGAAGCTTTCTTT. The encoded protein is CASSLEGLFTEAFF.

This clonotype was seen a few times. The chain couples TRBV5-1 to TRBJ2-5; D is perhaps TRBD1 or TRBD2 (5 bases each). This CDR3 has 14 residues. V lost 4 bases to trimming and J lost 5 bases, with 15 bases between them. Germline CDR1 SGHRS, CDR2 YFSETQ. This CDR3 reads CASSHPGRGETQYF. The CDR3, as DNA: TGCGCCAGCAGCCACCCGGGCCGGGGCGAGACCCAGTACTTC.

This clonotype was recorded many times. The rearrangement links TRBV11-2 to TRBJ1-6; TRBD1 matches 7 bases. V lost 5 bases to trimming and J lost 5 bases; unmatched junction nucleotides: 6. Per germline, CDR1 SGHAT and CDR2 FQNNGV. This CDR3 has 15 amino acids. CDR3: CASSLRTGNNSPLHF. CDR3 DNA sequence: TGTGCCAGCAGCCTACGGACAGGAAATAATTCACCCCTCCACTTT.

There are a few counts of this clonotype. V and J are TRBV20-1 and TRBJ2-7, with 10 positions matching TRBD2. Germline V gene sequence: CDR1 DFQATT, CDR2 SNEGSKA (reference sequence). J was trimmed by 4 bases and V by 2 bases; bases with no gene match: 14. This CDR3 comprises 17 residues. The CDR3 DNA sequence: TGCAGTGCTAGATGGGGGTCGCTAGCGGGAGCAGGGTACGAGCAGTACTTC. Amino acid sequence: CSARWGSLAGAGYEQYF.

This clonotype occurred a few times. The J gene is TRBJ2-3, the V gene TRBV10-3, with 9 bases that match TRBD2. The CDR3 sequence is 17 residues long. V lost 2 bases to trimming and J lost 0 bases; unmatched junction nucleotides: 6. The germline V gene has CDR1 ENHRY and CDR2 SYGVKD. The CDR3 DNA reads as TGTGCCATCAGTGAGAGCGGGGGGCAGGCTAGCACAGATACGCAGTATTTT. This sequence encodes CAISESGGQASTDTQYF.

CDR3 in amino acids: CASFGGGASYNEQFF. The CDR3 DNA is TGTGCCAGCTTTGGGGGAGGGGCGTCCTACAATGAGCAGTTCTTC. The rearrangement uses TRBV27 and TRBJ2-1; 7 bases match TRBD2. The CDR3 runs to 15 residues. The ends lost 8 bases at V and 1 base at J; junction bases unmatched: 8. Germline CDR1 and CDR2: MNHEY and SMNVEV (reference sequence).